This TCR beta chain derives from a study of blood T cells in healthy people across ages. Through a sample-barcoded 5' primer and a J-beta primer mix, a second PCR was run for about 6 to 11 cycles. Through a template-switch adaptor with 12 random nucleotides, each cDNA molecule received a tag. TCRdb passed the 5' RACE reads through MiXCR, listing each CDR3 protein once. The sample holds fewer than 750,000 distinct CDR3 sequences; more than 45% are singletons and the top ten take roughly 13%. Concerning this clonotype: What it binds is unknown.

There are 15 residues in the CDR3. Germline V gene data show CDR1 as SGDLS and CDR2 as YYNGEE. Study-level points and caveats: The percentage of naive T cells correlated strongly with TCR beta diversity. PBMC samples, being unsorted, prevented any conclusive comparison of naive and antigen-experienced cells.

The sequence derives from a woman older than 75 in good health. Material for sequencing was blood. The chain joins TRBV9 to TRBJ2-5, with D unclear. The assigned J gene may be wrong: the sequence end matches TRBJ2-7 better. This CDR3 is CASSVGAGGTYEQYF. In nucleotides, the CDR3 is TGTGCCAGCAGCGTAGGCGCCGGCGGAACCTACGAGCAGTACTTC.